Shown below are 4 T cell receptor beta chains from a single sample sequenced in a study of cytomegalovirus exposure and HLA in healthy donors. The PCR employed 60 Vbeta primers together with 13 Jbeta primers. TCRdb's copy holds only in-frame clones and misses some; the assay was immunoSEQ multiplex PCR. The sample carries fewer than 130,000 clones, roughly 80% recorded once. The sample taken for sequencing was PBMCs. These receptors all stem from a female donor in good health and CMV-seropositive.

The genes are TRBV5-1 and TRBJ2-4; 7 bases are a match to TRBD1. CDR1 is SGHRS, CDR2 YFSETQ, per germline. V lost 1 base and J lost 1; bases outside the gene matches: 2. This CDR3 spans 15 amino acids. The CDR3: CASSLIQGAKNIQYF. The CDR3 DNA is TGCGCCAGCAGCTTGATACAGGGGGCCAAAAACATTCAGTACTTC.

This chain connects TRBV7-8 to TRBJ1-5; D may be TRBD1 (6 bases). The CDR3 extends over 17 amino acids. Germline V gene data show CDR1 as SGHVS and CDR2 as FQNEAQ. Trimming removed 5 bases at V and 2 bases at J, with 19 bases between. CDR3 coding DNA: TGTGCCAGCAGCCCGCGCTCAGGGGCCAGGGGCAATCAGCCCCAGCATTTT. The encoded protein is CASSPRSGARGNQPQHF.

The count of this clone is one. This CDR3 is missing its conserved last phenylalanine or tryptophan, likely due to a read error. The limits of the CDR3 on the DNA are not certain, so only TCRdb's listed CDR3 is given. The rearrangement links TRBV6-6 to TRBJ1-1; the table's D call, TRBD1, has no DNA check behind it. Inclusive of both ends, the CDR3 amounts to 14 amino acids. Germline CDR1 reads MNHNY; CDR2 reads SVGAGI (reference sequence). CDR3 region: CASGNRDRVWTEAL.

This clone was picked up one time. Here the CDR3 DNA reads TGTGCCAGCTCACCACCGTCCGGCCCGGTGATAGCAGCCAAAGATACGCAGTATTTT. This translates into CASSPPSGPVIAAKDTQYF. V gene TRBV18 combines with J gene TRBJ2-3; unclear D gene. CDR3 length: 19 residues. V lost 0 bases and J 5 bases, leaving 24 bases between the germline ends. From germline, CDR1 is KGHSH and CDR2 LQKENI.